One and the same sample provided the 7 T cell receptor beta chains below, sequenced in a study of T-cell memory formation after mild COVID-19. TCRdb called the 5' RACE reads again in MiXCR, with one record for every CDR3 protein. The repertoire consists of roughly 400,000 distinct CDR3 sequences, with around 24% occurring once and the leading ten covering 7% to 9.5%. The sequenced sample was PBMCs or a T cell subset sorted from them (not recorded which). All receptors come from an adult woman who had mild COVID-19 (a few samples of this study predate the infection). Cell type and time point are not known.

This clonotype was seen only a few times. CDR3 loop: CATSRERGFEQFF. The CDR3, as DNA: TGTGCCACCAGCAGAGAGAGGGGGTTTGAGCAGTTCTTC. This sequence joins TRBV15 and TRBJ2-1; D is possibly TRBD1 (6 bases). Looked up from germline, CDR1 is LNHNV and CDR2 is YYDKDF (reference sequence). This CDR3 is 13 amino acids long. V was pared by 0 bases and J by 9 bases, with 9 bases between. The full variable domain, its missing parts supplied by reference TRBV15 and TRBJ2-1, is DAMVIQNPRYQVTQFGKPVTLSCSQTLNHNVMYWYQQKSSQAPKLLFHYYDKDFNNEADTPDNFQSRRPNTSFCFLDIRSPGLGDTAMYLCATSRERGFEQFFGPGTRLTVL.

This clonotype was recorded a few times. The J gene is TRBJ2-1, the V gene TRBV19; D remains ambiguous. The CDR3 runs to 11 residues. The V gene's germline CDR1 is LNHDA and CDR2 SQIVND (reference sequence). CDR3 sequence (DNA): TGTGCTGTGAGCTCCTACAATGAGCAGTTCTTC. Amino acid sequence: CAVSSYNEQFF.

V is TRBV29-1 and J is TRBJ1-2, with TRBD1 matching 8 bases. CDR3 length equals 13 residues. The V gene's germline CDR1 is SQVTM and CDR2 ANQGSEA. The V and J ends lost 8 bases and 5 bases, in that order; junction bases with no gene match: 10. The CDR3 sequence is CSTDRVVAYGYTF. DNA of the CDR3: TGCAGCACGGACAGGGTAGTGGCATATGGCTACACCTTC.

The chain recombines TRBV5-5 with TRBJ2-3; a possible D gene is TRBD1 (6 bases). V lost 4 bases and J lost 4, with 16 bases in between. This CDR3 is built from 15 residues. Germline V lookup: CDR1 SGHKS, CDR2 YYEKEE (reference sequence). For the CDR3, the DNA is TGTGCCAGCAGCCCCGGTGGGACACAGTCAGATACGCAGTATTTT. This sequence encodes CASSPGGTQSDTQYF.

The chain recombines TRBV12-3 or TRBV12-4 with TRBJ1-1; 7 bases match TRBD1. After removal of 6 bases from V and 1 base from J, the junction contained 11 bases not matched to a gene. CDR3 size: 16 residues. CDR3 region: CASRRMTGTRNTEAFF. In DNA form, the CDR3 reads TGTGCCAGCAGGCGCATGACAGGGACCAGGAACACTGAAGCTTTCTTT.

The CDR3 sequence is CSAPPVKEQYF. CDR3 coding DNA: TGCAGTGCCCCGCCCGTTAAGGAGCAGTATTTT. The genes are TRBV20-1 and TRBJ2-3, with D hard to call. This CDR3 spans 11 amino acids. Per germline, CDR1 DFQATT and CDR2 SNEGSKA (reference sequence). V was shortened by 6 bases and J by 11 bases, with 15 bases between the two germline ends.

This chain joins TRBV18 and TRBJ2-7, with 10 positions matching TRBD1. The V gene end was trimmed by 4 bases and the J gene end by 7 bases; junction bases not matched to a gene: 4. CDR1 and CDR2 from the germline V gene are KGHSH and LQKENI. This CDR3 has 13 amino acids. The CDR3 loop reads CASSRQGAGEQYF. DNA for the CDR3: TGTGCCAGCTCACGACAGGGGGCTGGAGAGCAGTACTTC.